What follows is one T cell receptor (beta chain) and its context. The specificity of this receptor is unknown. No base-level quality is on record; no much larger clone is a single base apart. The germline V gene specifies MGHDK as CDR1 and SYGVNS as CDR2. Trimming costs V 5 bases and J 0 bases, and their ends lie 13 bases apart. Taken from cysteine to phenylalanine, the CDR3 has 15 residues. Here the CDR3 DNA is all that survives: 45 bases in frame from base 1. These data come from a study of shared clonotypes between healthy human individuals (TCRdb year 2020). Regarding the study in general: A few men and a couple of women, aged 18 to 49 years, made up the cohort. For each donor, three plates each were used for CD4 naive and CD4 memory, two plates were used for CD8 naive, and one plate was used for CD8 memory. To estimate repertoire size and how much clonotypes are shared between individuals, the study performed deep sequencing of blood TCR repertoires from a few healthy adults. Different laboratories and diverse techniques were used to prepare libraries and sequence TCR repertoires, to increase sequencing depth and limit assay-specific biases. Each donor's leukapheresis produced roughly between about 0.85 and 10 billion PBMCs.

Using the deep immunoSEQ assay, multiplex PCR amplified TCR CDR3 regions from genomic DNA. Extracted genomic DNA from each cell subset was spread evenly across all wells of several immunoSEQ 96-well plates, with each plate serving as a replicate. For sorted subsets, approximately 210 ng of genomic DNA, equivalent to 25,000 to 35,000 T cell genomes, went into each replicate PCR. Purified libraries were quantified with a Qubit 3.0 fluorometer, sized on a Bioanalyzer 2100, and re-quantified with the KAPA Library Quantification kit. Each immunoSEQ 96-well plate was sequenced on its own single-read 150-cycle Illumina NextSeq 550 flow cell. The source study handled its data this way. The immunoSEQ output contained only junctional sequences without quality scores, so filtering could not match that applied to full-length reads. Sequences were annotated with PyIR, a Python wrapper for IgBLAST v1.9, using IMGT germline references to assign V/J genes and CDR3. Any read was removed if the V/J assignment was weak (E-value above 1e-6), the CDR3 was missing, or the read contained stop codons, out-of-frame junctions, or ambiguous translated residues. V3J clonotypes were defined as sequences sharing an identical inferred V gene, J gene, and CDR3 amino acid sequence. Percentage overlap between repertoires was calculated by dividing the number of shared unique clonotypes by the size of the smaller repertoire. Three approaches were used to assess repertoire richness: RTK rarefaction, the Chao1 estimator, and Recon v2.1 estimates of unobserved clonotypes. OLGA was used to compute generation probabilities for all TCRbeta clonotypes that the gDNA method yielded from a handful of donors. TCRdb stores this immuneACCESS table with in-frame sequences only. Part of the clones is absent; in the studies checked, under half of the shortfall reflects unresolved V genes, and no reason is known for the rest. V and J calls and clone size follow that table, whereas D and trimming were derived from the DNA. This sample gives about 2.2 million clones in total; 93% of them show up just once. The biggest ten clones account for over 1.5% of the sample.

For the CD8 naive samples, CD45RO-negative cells were positively selected for CCR7, yielding a CD45RA+CCR7+ population from which TemRA cells were excluded. The donors were healthy, HIV-negative adults with no recently reported acute infections or vaccinations. Only Caucasian adults living in Nashville, Tennessee, USA were represented among the donors. Blood was obtained by leukapheresis, after which PBMCs were separated by Ficoll-Histopaque density gradient centrifugation and cryopreserved in liquid nitrogen vapor phase. Purity and quantity of every magnetically sorted T cell population were checked by analytical flow cytometry. Genomic DNA was isolated from every sorted fraction and measured by UV absorbance on a Nanodrop 2000c. Results the study describes overall, beyond this receptor: When a handful of donors were compared, the shared fraction of clonotypes was roughly 4.8% for naive CD4, less than 4% for naive CD8, 2% to 2.5% for memory CD4, and under 0.5% for memory CD8. Compared with non-shared clonotypes, the clonotypes found in all four sorted-subset donors had higher generation probabilities. Pairwise subsampling indicated that sequencing depth was expected to affect the degree of clonotype sharing among donors. Even with the large sequencing depth, rarefaction of the sorted-subset datasets indicated that sequencing was incomplete. Estimated clonotype richness was generally larger for naive than for memory subsets. Because the study included only a small number of donors, the genetic and exposure-history diversity represented was limited. Sampling was restricted to blood, and TCR repertoires in tissue are likely to differ from TCR repertoires in blood.

This TCR came from a young man in good health. Some clones in this sample may be carry-over from other donors' samples. This chain is built from TRBV25-1 and TRBJ1-1; a tentative D match to TRBD1 spans 5 bases. Sequenced input: naive CD8+ T cells from PBMCs. This specimen's cell subset or site label, per the study, means: CD45RA+CCR7+. The sequenced DNA is TGTGCCAGCAGTCCGTGGACGGGGGTGAACACTGAAGCTTTCTTT. Its translation reads: CASSPWTGVNTEAFF.